One sample yielded the 30 T cell receptor beta chains listed below, sequenced in a study of identical twins. TCRdb re-analysed the 5' RACE reads in MiXCR, keeping a single row per CDR3 protein. There are around 450,000 distinct CDR3 sequences in the sample; 11% to 15% occur only once, and around 0.52% lies in the top ten. A further study also used this sample, focusing on yellow fever vaccine responses in identical twins.

The sample taken for sequencing was CD4+ T cells sorted from blood. The source is a woman under 30 in good health.

This clonotype has only a few counts. The CDR3, as DNA: TGTGCCAGCCGACCCCAGGGGGTACGTGGCTACACCTTC. This encodes CASRPQGVRGYTF. V and J are TRBV28 and TRBJ1-2, with 7 nucleotides matching TRBD1. CDR1 and CDR2 (germline): MDHEN, SYDVKM. The V and J ends lost 8 bases and 7 bases, in that order; junction bases with no gene match: 10. CDR3 size: 13 residues.

In its sample, this clonotype was seen many times. The chain links TRBV7-9 to TRBJ1-1; the D gene is possibly TRBD1 (5 bases). The germline V gene has CDR1 SEHNR and CDR2 FQNEAQ (reference sequence). Trimming shortened V by 8 bases and J by 5 bases, and 12 bases separated the two germline ends. This CDR3 has 12 residues. This CDR3 is CASSPGGTEAFF. In nucleotides, the CDR3 is TGTGCCAGCTCACCGGGGGGGACTGAAGCTTTCTTT.

This chain connects TRBV6-5 to TRBJ2-7; unclear D gene. Germline V gene sequence: CDR1 MNHEY, CDR2 SVGAGI. This CDR3 is built from 15 residues. The V gene lost 1 base and the J gene lost 4 bases, with 14 bases spanning the gap. As DNA, the CDR3 is TGTGCCAGCAGTTACTTATCGGCAAACACATACGAGCAGTACTTC. Translation gives CASSYLSANTYEQYF.

This clonotype has more than one count but fewer than ten. In DNA, the CDR3 is TGCAGCGCCAGACAGGGGGCTTCCTACGAGCAGTACTTC. Amino acids: CSARQGASYEQYF. V usage is TRBV29-1 and J usage is TRBJ2-7, with 10 bases fitting TRBD1. V lost 7 bases, J lost 1 base, and 4 bases stayed unmatched. The CDR3 sequence is 13 residues long. The V gene's germline CDR1 is SQVTM and CDR2 ANQGSEA.

There are many counts of this clonotype. The gene calls are TRBV29-1 and TRBJ2-4; perhaps D is TRBD1 or TRBD2 (5 bases each). Trimming removed 4 bases from V and 3 bases from J, with 22 bases in between. Germline CDR1 and CDR2: SQVTM and ANQGSEA. This CDR3 is 17 amino acids long. CDR3 sequence: CSVVTGPRLGGKNIQYF. CDR3 DNA sequence: TGCAGCGTTGTTACGGGACCCCGCCTTGGAGGCAAAAACATTCAGTACTTC.

J is TRBJ2-5 and V is TRBV7-2; D is possibly TRBD2 (6 bases). Germline V CDR1 and CDR2: SGHTA, FQGNSA. Trimming took 5 bases from V and 4 from J, leaving 17 bases between them. The CDR3 has 15 amino acids. CDR3 sequence: CASSPTFPEGETQYF. The DNA for the CDR3 is TGTGCCAGCAGCCCCACCTTCCCGGAGGGAGAGACCCAGTACTTC. Drawing the rest from reference TRBV7-2 and TRBJ2-5, the complete variable domain is GAGVSQSPSNKVTEKGKDVELRCDPISGHTALYWYRQSLGQGLEFLIYFQGNSAPDKSGLPSDRFSAERTGGSVSTLTIQRTQQEDSAVYLCASSPTFPEGETQYFGPGTRLLVL.

This clonotype was counted between two and nine times. The chain uses TRBV2 and TRBJ1-1, with a weak D call TRBD1 (5 bases). The CDR3 spans 13 residues. Per the germline V gene, CDR1 is SNHLY and CDR2 is FYNNEI. Trimming removed 0 bases from V and 9 bases from J, with 11 bases in between. The CDR3 bases are TGTGCCAGCAGTGAAGCCCGACAGCTCCAAGCTTTCTTT. Translating it yields CASSEARQLQAFF.

The table lists this clonotype with a count of one. Lacking the conserved final phenylalanine or tryptophan, this CDR3 likely reflects a read error. The rearrangement links TRBV7-2 to TRBJ1-5; D possibly corresponds to TRBD1 (5 bases). The CDR3 runs to 14 residues. V was pared by 1 base and J by 7 bases, with 11 bases between. The V gene's germline CDR1 is SGHTA and CDR2 FQGNSA. The CDR3 DNA reads TGTGCCAGCAGCTTAGATGTCTGGGACCAGCCCCAGCATTGT. Translation: CASSLDVWDQPQHC.

The rearrangement uses TRBV11-2 and TRBJ2-3; 11 bases match TRBD2. V lost 0 bases and J lost 7; bases outside the gene matches: 3. The CDR3 runs 15 residues. Looked up from germline, CDR1 is SGHAT and CDR2 is FQNNGV. CDR3 coding DNA: TGTGCCAGCAGCTTAGAACTAGCGGGAGTAAATACGCAGTATTTT. Protein product: CASSLELAGVNTQYF. Drawing the rest from reference TRBV11-2 and TRBJ2-3, the complete variable domain is EAGVAQSPRYKIIEKRQSVAFWCNPISGHATLYWYQQILGQGPKLLIQFQNNGVVDDSQLPKDRFSAERLKGVDSTLKIQPAKLEDSAVYLCASSLELAGVNTQYFGPGTRLTVL.

This clonotype was counted between two and nine times. This chain uses TRBV5-1 with TRBJ2-3; TRBD2 matches 9 bases. Germline V gene lookup returns CDR1 SGHRS and CDR2 YFSETQ. This CDR3 region has 16 residues. The junction had 9 bases not matched to a gene; V was cut back by 3 bases and J by 4 bases. The CDR3 loop is CASSSLAGVPPDTQYF. The CDR3 DNA is TGCGCCAGCAGCTCCTTAGCGGGGGTACCCCCAGATACGCAGTATTTT.

The V and J genes are TRBV3-1 and TRBJ1-5, with TRBD1 as a possible D gene (5 bases). This CDR3 has 15 residues. V dropped 1 base and J dropped 0 bases, with 7 bases sitting between them. CDR1 and CDR2 from the germline V gene are LGHDT and YNNKEL (reference sequence). In nucleotides, the CDR3 is TGTGCCAGCAGCCAAGCGGGGGTTAGCAATCAGCCCCAGCATTTT. It is translated as CASSQAGVSNQPQHF.

This clonotype was found many times. The chain joins TRBV21-1 to TRBJ2-2; the DNA was not compared with TRBD1, the D call given in the table. TRBV21-1 is classified as a pseudogene. The CDR3 totals 17 residues. CDR3 nucleotides: TGTGCCAGCAGCAACGCCGGGACAGGGGAAAACACCGGGGAGCTGTTTTTT. This sequence encodes CASSNAGTGENTGELFF.

The chain joins TRBV5-1 to TRBJ2-5; 11 bases are shared with TRBD2. CDR1 and CDR2 (germline): SGHRS, YFSETQ. The CDR3 is 16 amino acids. V dropped 4 bases and J dropped 0; count of bases not matched to a gene: 5. This CDR3 is CASSDRLAGYQETQYF. CDR3 nucleotides: TGCGCCAGCAGCGACCGACTAGCGGGATACCAAGAGACCCAGTACTTC.

The rearrangement links TRBV27 to TRBJ2-3; 7 nucleotides agree with TRBD2. The V and J ends lost 0 bases and 8 bases, in that order; junction bases with no gene match: 8. This CDR3 has 15 amino acids. Germline V gene data show CDR1 as MNHEY and CDR2 as SMNVEV (reference sequence). CDR3 amino acids: CASSLSGRGDRTQYF. In DNA, the CDR3 is TGTGCCAGCAGTTTATCAGGGAGGGGCGATCGTACGCAGTATTTT.

This clonotype was counted ten times or more. The chain has TRBV29-1 and TRBJ2-5; D uncertain. This CDR3 contains 12 residues. Germline V CDR1 and CDR2: SQVTM, ANQGSEA. V was trimmed by 4 bases and J by 5 bases, leaving 11 bases between them. The CDR3 nucleotides read TGCAGCGTTGTTGTTGCTGGGGAGACCCAGTACTTC. Translation gives CSVVVAGETQYF.

The chain uses TRBV7-3 and TRBJ2-5; D gene uncertain. Looked up from germline, CDR1 is SGHTA and CDR2 is FQGTGA. The CDR3 runs to 13 residues. The ends were cut back, 0 bases at V and 5 bases at J, with 7 bases in the middle. In DNA form, the CDR3 reads TGTGCCAGCAGCTTAACTGTGTCGGAGACCCAGTACTTC. It is translated as CASSLTVSETQYF.

This clonotype has only a few counts. The rearrangement links TRBV12-3 or TRBV12-4 to TRBJ2-2; TRBD2 matches 12 bases. V shed 5 bases, J shed 6 bases, and the junction held 4 bases outside the gene matches. This CDR3 spans 15 amino acids. CDR3 amino acids: CASSVTSGSPGELFF. The DNA of the CDR3 is TGTGCCAGCAGTGTGACTAGCGGGAGCCCCGGGGAGCTGTTTTTT.

The chain recombines TRBV28 with TRBJ1-1; 7 bases are a match to TRBD1. The CDR3 totals 16 residues. The germline V gene encodes CDR1 MDHEN and CDR2 SYDVKM. J lost 3 bases, V lost 3 bases, and 10 bases had no gene match. DNA for the CDR3: TGTGCCAGCAGTTTGCCGCGACAGGGATGGTACACTGAAGCTTTCTTT. It is translated as CASSLPRQGWYTEAFF. Full variable domain (rest looked up from reference TRBV28 and TRBJ1-1): DVKVTQSSRYLVKRTGEKVFLECVQDMDHENMFWYRQDPGLGLRLIYFSYDVKMKEKGDIPEGYSVSREKKERFSLILESASTNQTSMYLCASSLPRQGWYTEAFFGQGTRLTVV.

V and J are TRBV5-1 and TRBJ2-1; 16 nucleotides match TRBD2. The length of the CDR3 is 16 residues. J was trimmed by 8 bases and V by 5 bases; bases with no gene match: 7. The germline CDR1 and CDR2 sequences are SGHRS and YFSETQ. CDR3 coding DNA: TGCGCCAGCAGTACGGGACTAGCGGGGGGGTTGGATGAGCAGTTCTTC. Its translation is CASSTGLAGGLDEQFF.

The chain carries TRBV5-4 and TRBJ2-1; D is uncertain. The CDR3 consists of 15 residues. CDR1 and CDR2 from the germline V gene are SGHNT and YYREEE (reference sequence). V lost 1 base, J lost 0 bases, and 8 bases lay in between. This CDR3 is CASSLSSRSYNEQFF. CDR3 nucleotides: TGTGCCAGCAGCTTGTCGAGTCGCTCCTACAATGAGCAGTTCTTC.

This clonotype was seen a handful of times. J is TRBJ2-1 and V is TRBV20-1, with 11 bases fitting TRBD2. The CDR3 consists of 16 residues. From germline, CDR1 is DFQATT and CDR2 SNEGSKA (reference sequence). V lost 6 bases to trimming and J lost 1 base; unmatched junction nucleotides: 8. For the CDR3, the DNA is TGCAGTGCGCTTACTAGCGGGAGAAGATCCTACAATGAGCAGTTCTTC. Translation gives CSALTSGRRSYNEQFF.

The V and J genes are TRBV6-2 or TRBV6-3 and TRBJ2-7; D not certain. CDR3 length equals 13 residues. V was cut by 2 bases and J by 5 bases, with 10 bases left in between. Germline assignment: CDR1 MNHEY and CDR2 SVGEGT. The DNA for the CDR3 is TGTGCCAGCAGTTACCCCGACAAGAACGAGCAGTACTTC. As protein: CASSYPDKNEQYF.

This clonotype has just a few counts. The chain employs TRBV28 and TRBJ2-5, with D unclear. V lost 3 bases and J lost 4, with 9 bases in between. This CDR3 comprises 13 residues. Germline V gene data show CDR1 as MDHEN and CDR2 as SYDVKM. Written as DNA, the CDR3 is TGTGCCAGCAGTTTTTCTAGGCGAGAGACCCAGTACTTC. This gives the protein CASSFSRRETQYF.

This clonotype was seen ten or more times. V and J are TRBV5-1 and TRBJ2-1; tentatively, D is TRBD2 (6 bases). The CDR3 has 16 residues. The V end lost 0 bases, the J end lost 0 bases, and 10 bases lay between the germline ends. Germline-derived CDR1 and CDR2 are SGHRS and YFSETQ. CDR3 amino acids: CASSLVSGSSYNEQFF. The CDR3 DNA is TGCGCCAGCAGCTTGGTTAGCGGAAGCTCCTACAATGAGCAGTTCTTC.

The gene calls are TRBV6-5 and TRBJ2-3; maybe TRBD1 (6 bases). V was pared by 0 bases and J by 3 bases, with 13 bases between. There are 16 residues in the CDR3. Germline lookup yields CDR1 MNHEY and CDR2 SVGAGI. The CDR3 nucleotides are TGTGCCAGCAGTTACTCGGTGAAGGGACAAACAGATACGCAGTATTTT. Protein: CASSYSVKGQTDTQYF.

This clonotype showed up just a few times. The chain joins TRBV20-1 to TRBJ2-5; D tentatively reads TRBD1 or TRBD2 (5 bases each). The CDR3 sequence is 12 residues long. Trimming cost V 6 bases and J 3 bases, with 11 bases left between them. Germline loops: CDR1 DFQATT, CDR2 SNEGSKA (reference sequence). The CDR3 reads CSAGDDKETQYF. The CDR3 DNA is TGCAGTGCCGGGGACGATAAAGAGACCCAGTACTTC.

The genes are TRBV6-5 and TRBJ2-5, with D perhaps TRBD2 (5 bases). V lost 0 bases and J lost 2, with 10 bases in between. The CDR3 extends over 15 amino acids. The germline gives CDR1 MNHEY, CDR2 SVGAGI. The CDR3 nucleotides read TGTGCCAGCAGTTACTCTCTCAGGACTCAAGAGACCCAGTACTTC. This sequence encodes CASSYSLRTQETQYF.

The chain links TRBV9 to TRBJ2-5; TRBD2 matches 10 bases. Germline CDR1 SGDLS, CDR2 YYNGEE. V shed 2 bases, J shed 2 bases, and the junction held 0 bases outside the gene matches. The CDR3 loop spans 14 amino acids. In DNA, the CDR3 is TGTGCCAGCAGCGTGGGACTAGCGCAAGAGACCCAGTACTTC. This sequence encodes CASSVGLAQETQYF.

V usage is TRBV20-1 and J usage is TRBJ2-7; D tentatively reads TRBD1 or TRBD2 (5 bases each). The V end was cut by 4 bases, the J end by 3 bases, with 10 bases between. Germline assignment: CDR1 DFQATT and CDR2 SNEGSKA (reference sequence). This CDR3 contains 12 residues. CDR3 in DNA: TGCAGTGCTACGGTGGGGGACTACGAGCAGTACTTC. Translation: CSATVGDYEQYF.

This clonotype was detected ten times or more. This chain uses TRBV4-1 with TRBJ2-2; 7 nucleotides line up with TRBD2. This CDR3 has 16 residues. Losses at the gene ends were 1 base for V and 2 bases for J; bases not matched to a gene: 4. Germline values: CDR1 MGHRA, CDR2 YSYEKL. This CDR3 is CASSQVTSLNTGELFF. The DNA for the CDR3 is TGCGCCAGCAGCCAAGTGACTAGCCTAAACACCGGGGAGCTGTTTTTT.